This T cell receptor (beta chain) came from a study of T cell repertoires in cytomegalovirus infection. As for the study in general: Public signatures in TCR beta pointed to CMV infection and matching HLA type.

A word on this clonotype: What it binds is not known.

Overall study findings and caveats: Based on cumulative public TCR beta family frequency, carriers of CMV plus the relevant HLA were identified. Clonotypes of TCR beta that were HLA-C-restricted and CMV-specific dominated the ex vivo response.

MiXCR was run by TCRdb on the reads, yielding one entry per CDR3 protein. The sample shows under 200,000 distinct CDR3 sequences, 8.5% to 10% of them seen only once. CDR1 is DFQATT, CDR2 SNEGSKA, per germline (reference sequence). This CDR3 is 14 amino acids long. V lost 3 bases and J lost 0; bases outside the gene matches: 1. This TCR was recovered from a human donor in good health (CMV status not recorded). Some clones in this sample may be carry-over from other donors' samples. This chain links TRBV20-1 with TRBJ2-2; 7 bases agree with TRBD2. Sequencing input: PBMCs. CDR3 DNA sequence: TGCAGTGCTAGGGGGGGGGCGAACACCGGGGAGCTGTTTTTT. Translated, it gives CSARGGANTGELFF.